The 6 T cell receptor beta chains below were found in one sample sequenced in a study of blood T cells in healthy people across ages (dated by TCRdb to about 2015). Libraries came from 5' RACE. This sample was sequenced with an Illumina HiSeq 2500. A second PCR of roughly 6 to 11 cycles was run with a J-beta primer mix and a sample-barcoded 5' primer. The raw public data were reprocessed by TCRdb itself: fastp quality trimming at Q25, MiXCR clonotype calling, in-frame beta chains only. Entries that share a CDR3 protein sequence are merged under the most common genes and DNA. This sample lists 380,000 or so distinct CDR3 sequences; about 52% were detected once. The top ten hold 45% to 65% of the sample. Sequences were obtained from blood. The receptors derive from a man between 60 and 75 years old in good health.

V usage is TRBV7-2 and J usage is TRBJ2-1, with TRBD1 matching over 10 bases. With 3 bases clipped from V and 7 bases from J, the junction kept 9 bases outside the gene matches. There are 16 residues in the CDR3. Germline V gene sequence: CDR1 SGHTA, CDR2 FQGNSA. Written as DNA, the CDR3 is TGTGCCAGCAGCTTGTCCGGGACAGGGGTGTGGAATGAGCAGTTCTTC. The encoded protein is CASSLSGTGVWNEQFF.

This clonotype was detected ten times or more. V and J are TRBV29-1 and TRBJ2-1, with D possibly matching TRBD2 (6 bases). Germline CDR1 reads SQVTM; CDR2 reads ANQGSEA. Trimming removed 7 bases at V and 3 bases at J, with 13 bases between. There are 13 residues in the CDR3. The CDR3: CSAFPGGYNEQFF. The CDR3, as DNA: TGCAGCGCTTTTCCCGGGGGCTACAATGAGCAGTTCTTC.

The rearrangement uses TRBV7-8 and TRBJ2-3; 12 bases fit TRBD2. The CDR3 length is 15 residues. The V gene's germline CDR1 is SGHVS and CDR2 FQNEAQ. J lost 4 bases, V lost 5 bases, and 4 bases had no gene match. Written as DNA, the CDR3 is TGTGCCAGCAGCATTGGACTAGCGGGGTCAGATACGCAGTATTTT. It yields the protein CASSIGLAGSDTQYF.

This sequence joins TRBV10-3 and TRBJ2-1; D may be TRBD2 (6 bases). CDR3 size: 13 residues. V was trimmed by 8 bases and J by 4 bases, leaving 12 bases between them. The germline gives CDR1 ENHRY, CDR2 SYGVKD. CDR3 in amino acids: CAIWAGPYNEQFF. The CDR3 DNA is TGTGCCATCTGGGCGGGGCCGTACAATGAGCAGTTCTTC.

Ten or more counts support this clonotype. This chain connects TRBV29-1 to TRBJ2-7; D is perhaps TRBD1 (6 bases). V was clipped by 6 bases and J by 5 bases, with 14 bases between them. CDR3 size: 12 residues. Germline V gives CDR1 SQVTM, CDR2 ANQGSEA. CDR3 coding DNA: TGCAGCGTCGTCCGGACAGACCACGAGCAGTACTTC. Encoded protein: CSVVRTDHEQYF.

J is TRBJ1-1 and V is TRBV30, with D perhaps TRBD1 (6 bases). The V and J ends lost 2 bases and 5 bases respectively, with 15 bases between them. The CDR3 runs to 14 residues. Germline V gives CDR1 GTSNPN, CDR2 SVGIG (reference sequence). CDR3 residues: CAWSQGQAGTEAFF. The CDR3 region has the DNA TGTGCCTGGAGTCAGGGGCAGGCTGGGACTGAAGCTTTCTTT.